The entry below describes one T cell receptor beta chain. No antigen is known for it. CDR3 length: 17 amino acids. These data originate in a study of T cell responses to AZD1222 COVID-19 vaccine. Study-wide points: Nearly half of the spike-specific TCRs reportedly recognize variant regions that carry no mutations. At study baseline, merely six AZD1222 recipients were seropositive. Researchers took repertoire samples only after the peak T cell response had come. When two AZD1222 doses had been given, Spike-specific TCR breadth and depth rose.

Repertoires were generated with immunoSEQ multiplex PCR, while TCRdb's copy carries only in-frame clones and drops some. The data show more than 95,000 clones, around nine tenths seen once. The clonotype comes from an adult who received the MenACWY meningococcal vaccine as a control. Here the sequenced sample was peripheral blood, taken 28 days after the second dose of the MenACWY control vaccine. The rearrangement joins TRBV12-2 to TRBJ2-1; TRBD2, the table's D call, lacks a check against the DNA. TRBV12-2 is classified as a pseudogene. The CDR3 is CASRFPSRAGWMNEQFF. The CDR3 DNA reads TGTGCAAGTCGCTTTCCCTCTAGAGCCGGGTGGATGAATGAGCAGTTCTTC.